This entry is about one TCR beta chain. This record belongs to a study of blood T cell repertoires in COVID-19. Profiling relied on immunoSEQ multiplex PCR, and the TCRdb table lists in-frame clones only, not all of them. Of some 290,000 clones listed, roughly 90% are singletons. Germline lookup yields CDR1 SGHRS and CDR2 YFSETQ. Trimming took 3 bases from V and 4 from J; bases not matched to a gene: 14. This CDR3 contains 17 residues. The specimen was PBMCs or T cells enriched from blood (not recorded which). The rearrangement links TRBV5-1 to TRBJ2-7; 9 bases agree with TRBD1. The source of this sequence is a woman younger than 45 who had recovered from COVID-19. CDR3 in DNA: TGCGCCAGCAGCTACCTAAGTACCGGGACAGGGATTTACGAGCAGTACTTC. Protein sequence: CASSYLSTGTGIYEQYF.